What follows are 19 T cell receptor beta chains derived from one specimen sequenced in a study of blood T cell repertoires in COVID-19. Sequencing used immunoSEQ multiplex PCR; TCRdb keeps in-frame clones, though not all of them. The sample lists 300,000 to 400,000 clones; about 90% were seen once. Sequencing input: PBMCs or T cells enriched from blood (not recorded which). Receptors were obtained from a woman aged 25 to 45 who had recovered from COVID-19.

This chain connects TRBV15 to TRBJ1-1; the match to TRBD1 covers 7 bases. The CDR3 is made up of 14 amino acids. With 1 base clipped from V and 4 bases from J, the junction kept 3 bases outside the gene matches. Germline CDR1 reads LNHNV; CDR2 reads YYDKDF (reference sequence). CDR3 coding DNA: TGTGCCACCAGCAGAGGGGACAGTCGCACTGAAGCTTTCTTT. Its translation: CATSRGDSRTEAFF.

The chain carries TRBV6-1 and TRBJ1-1; the D is unclear. This CDR3 is built from 11 residues. CDR1 is MNHNS, CDR2 SASEGT, per germline. V shed 3 bases and J shed 8 bases, with 7 bases lying between them. CDR3 loop: CASSELEEAFF. Here the CDR3 DNA reads TGTGCCAGCAGTGAGTTAGAGGAAGCTTTCTTT.

The chain employs TRBV21-1 and TRBJ1-3; the D call of TRBD1 is as the table states it, not checked on the DNA. TRBV21-1 is listed as a pseudogene. This CDR3 has 18 amino acids. The CDR3 protein is CASSLQIPGQGSGNTIYF. The CDR3 DNA sequence: TGTGCCAGCAGCCTACAGATTCCGGGACAGGGTTCTGGAAACACCATATATTTT.

V and J are TRBV5-1 and TRBJ2-4, with a possible D match to TRBD1 (6 bases). This CDR3 is 14 amino acids long. CDR1 and CDR2 (germline): SGHRS, YFSETQ. V shed 0 bases and J shed 7 bases, with 11 bases lying between them. CDR3 nucleotide sequence: TGCGCCAGCAGCTTGGGGGACAAGGGGAACATTCAGTACTTC. Translation gives CASSLGDKGNIQYF.

The genes are TRBV5-1 and TRBJ2-7; perhaps TRBD2 as D (5 bases). Germline V gene sequence: CDR1 SGHRS, CDR2 YFSETQ. V was shortened by 7 bases and J by 3 bases, with 14 bases between the two germline ends. The CDR3 runs 13 residues. The CDR3: CASHEQDFYEQYF. Here the CDR3 DNA reads TGCGCCAGCCATGAGCAGGACTTCTACGAGCAGTACTTC.

This clone has just a few counts. This chain links TRBV19 with TRBJ1-2, with 9 positions matching TRBD1. The V and J ends lost 5 bases and 4 bases, in that order; junction bases with no gene match: 11. The CDR3 covers 16 residues. Per the germline V gene, CDR1 is LNHDA and CDR2 is SQIVND (reference sequence). The CDR3 nucleotides are TGTGCCAGTAGTCCCTTTACAGGGGGCGCTTCCTATGGCTACACCTTC. Translation: CASSPFTGGASYGYTF.

This clone was recorded a few times. J is TRBJ1-1 and V is TRBV14; D is possibly TRBD1 (5 bases). Germline V gene sequence: CDR1 SGHDN, CDR2 FVKESK. V dropped 4 bases and J dropped 11 bases, with 17 bases sitting between them. This CDR3 comprises 13 residues. The CDR3 sequence: CASSPFGGGGAFF. The DNA of the CDR3 is TGTGCCAGCAGCCCCTTTGGGGGAGGAGGCGCTTTCTTT.

This clone was seen a single time. This chain links TRBV18 with TRBJ1-5; 10 positions match TRBD1. Germline CDR1 and CDR2: KGHSH and LQKENI. The CDR3 has 13 residues. Trimming at V came to 5 bases and at J to 7 bases, leaving 2 bases not matched to a gene. The CDR3 protein is CASSTTGGQPQHF. The CDR3 DNA reads as TGTGCCAGCTCAACGACAGGGGGCCAGCCCCAGCATTTT.

This clone was detected ten times or more. CDR3 amino acids: CASSLARGRAQAEAFF. The DNA for the CDR3 is TGTGCCAGCAGCTTAGCCAGGGGACGGGCGCAGGCTGAAGCTTTCTTT. The chain uses TRBV7-9 and TRBJ1-1; D is perhaps TRBD1 (6 bases). CDR1 is SEHNR and CDR2 is FQNEAQ in the germline V gene (reference sequence). V was pared by 0 bases and J by 6 bases, with 17 bases between. CDR3 length equals 16 residues.

J is TRBJ1-2 and V is TRBV3-1 (or the pseudogene TRBV3-2); 9 bases line up with TRBD1. V lost 4 bases to trimming and J lost 7 bases; unmatched junction nucleotides: 7. Germline V lookup: CDR1 LGHDT, CDR2 YNNKEL (reference sequence). CDR3 size: 14 residues. In DNA form, the CDR3 reads TGTGCCAGCAGCCTCCGGGACAGGGCGGCTGGCTACACCTTC. It encodes CASSLRDRAAGYTF.

The genes are TRBV5-4 and TRBJ2-7; TRBD1 aligns across 7 bases. From germline, CDR1 is SGHNT and CDR2 YYREEE (reference sequence). The CDR3 spans 15 residues. J was trimmed by 4 bases and V by 0 bases; bases with no gene match: 7. The CDR3 protein is CASSLVGGESYEQYF. DNA of the CDR3: TGTGCCAGCAGCTTGGTAGGGGGCGAATCGTACGAGCAGTACTTC. The whole variable domain, filled in from reference TRBV5-4 and TRBJ2-7, reads ETGVTQSPTHLIKTRGQQVTLRCSSQSGHNTVSWYQQALGQGPQFIFQYYREEENGRGNFPPRFSGLQFPNYSSELNVNALELDDSALYLCASSLVGGESYEQYFGPGTRLTVT.

This clone appeared a single time. The chain joins TRBV5-4 to TRBJ2-4; TRBD2 matches 10 bases. The germline V gene encodes CDR1 SGHNT and CDR2 YYREEE (reference sequence). Unmatched junction bases numbered 3, after V lost 2 bases and J lost 4 bases. The CDR3 loop spans 15 amino acids. The CDR3 region has the DNA TGTGCCAGCAGCTTAGCGGGGGGGCCTAAAAACATTCAGTACTTC. Amino acids: CASSLAGGPKNIQYF.

The J gene is TRBJ1-5, the V gene TRBV18; the D gene is possibly TRBD1 (5 bases). The CDR3 sequence is 15 residues long. The V gene's germline CDR1 is KGHSH and CDR2 LQKENI. V was pared by 3 bases and J by 2 bases, with 11 bases between. CDR3 in amino acids: CASSPQGFGNQPQHF. CDR3 nucleotides: TGTGCCAGCTCACCCCAGGGATTCGGCAATCAGCCCCAGCATTTT.

The chain recombines TRBV18 with TRBJ1-4; TRBD1 might be the D (6 bases). Germline CDR1 KGHSH, CDR2 LQKENI. Trimming took 6 bases from V and 10 from J, leaving 15 bases between them. This CDR3 is built from 13 residues. CDR3 in amino acids: CASSGTKRGKLFF. The CDR3 bases are TGTGCCAGCTCCGGGACAAAAAGGGGAAAACTGTTTTTT. The full variable domain, with the rest looked up from reference TRBV18 and TRBJ1-4, is NAGVMQNPRHLVRRRGQEARLRCSPMKGHSHVYWYRQLPEEGLKFMVYLQKENIIDESGMPKERFSAEFPKEGPSILRIQQVVRGDSAAYFCASSGTKRGKLFFGSGTQLSVL.

Only one count was recorded for this clone. The chain employs TRBV5-1 and TRBJ1-1; D possibly corresponds to TRBD1 (5 bases). CDR3 length: 14 amino acids. The V gene's germline CDR1 is SGHRS and CDR2 YFSETQ. V lost 5 bases to trimming and J lost 4 bases, with 15 bases between them. The CDR3 DNA reads TGCGCCAGCAGACTCAGGGACGGGAGCACTGAAGCTTTCTTT. The encoded protein is CASRLRDGSTEAFF. The entire variable domain, with the rest obtained from reference TRBV5-1 and TRBJ1-1, is as follows: KAGVTQTPRYLIKTRGQQVTLSCSPISGHRSVSWYQQTPGQGLQFLFEYFSETQRNKGNFPGRFSGRQFSNSRSEMNVSTLELGDSALYLCASRLRDGSTEAFFGQGTRLTVV.

The V gene is TRBV7-9, the J gene TRBJ2-3; a weak D match, TRBD2 (6 bases). The germline CDR1 and CDR2 sequences are SEHNR and FQNEAQ (reference sequence). V was clipped by 1 base and J by 2 bases, with 13 bases between them. The CDR3 loop spans 16 amino acids. In DNA form, the CDR3 reads TGTGCCAGCAGCTTAGAGGTGGCGGGGCTCACAGATACGCAGTATTTT. Translating gives CASSLEVAGLTDTQYF. The full variable domain, its missing parts supplied by reference TRBV7-9 and TRBJ2-3, is DTGVSQNPRHKITKRGQNVTFRCDPISEHNRLYWYRQTLGQGPEFLTYFQNEAQLEKSRLLSDRFSAERPKGSFSTLEIQRTEQGDSAMYLCASSLEVAGLTDTQYFGPGTRLTVL.

The J gene is TRBJ2-3, the V gene TRBV5-8; 9 bases are shared with TRBD1. The germline V gene encodes CDR1 SGHTS and CDR2 YDEGEE. With V trimmed by 2 bases and J by 4 bases, 5 bases remained unmatched. The CDR3 runs to 15 residues. The CDR3 nucleotides read TGTGCCAGCAGCTTCCGGACAGGGGAAGCAGATACGCAGTATTTT. The encoded protein is CASSFRTGEADTQYF. Looking up the rest from reference TRBV5-8 and TRBJ2-3 gives the full variable domain: EAGVTQSPTHLIKTRGQQATLRCSPISGHTSVYWYQQALGLGLQFLLWYDEGEERNRGNFPPRFSGRQFPNYSSELNVNALELEDSALYLCASSFRTGEADTQYFGPGTRLTVL.

DNA of the CDR3: TGTGCCAGCAGCCAGGAAACCCAGGGGGCAACCCCCGAAAAACTGTTTTTT. Residues: CASSQETQGATPEKLFF. This chain connects TRBV14 to TRBJ1-4; TRBD1 matches 8 bases. This CDR3 region has 17 residues. Germline V gene lookup returns CDR1 SGHDN and CDR2 FVKESK. J gave up 8 bases and V 3 bases, and 14 bases lay outside the gene matches.

This chain connects TRBV28 to TRBJ1-4, with a possible D match to TRBD1 (6 bases). Trimming removed 3 bases from V and 8 bases from J, with 19 bases in between. CDR1 is MDHEN and CDR2 is SYDVKM in the germline V gene. This CDR3 region has 16 residues. In DNA form, the CDR3 reads TGTGCCAGCAGTTTCGGAGGAGGCAGGGGAAAAGAAAAACTGTTTTTT. Its protein product is CASSFGGGRGKEKLFF.